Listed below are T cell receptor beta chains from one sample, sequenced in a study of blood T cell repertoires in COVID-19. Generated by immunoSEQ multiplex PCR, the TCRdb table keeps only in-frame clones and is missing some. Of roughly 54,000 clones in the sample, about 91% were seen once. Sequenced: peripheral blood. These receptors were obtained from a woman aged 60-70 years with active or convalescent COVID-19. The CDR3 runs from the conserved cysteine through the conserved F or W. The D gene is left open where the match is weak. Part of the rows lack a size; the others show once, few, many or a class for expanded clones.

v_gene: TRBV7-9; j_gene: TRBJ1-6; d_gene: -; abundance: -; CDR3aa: CASSLEQPGSPLHF; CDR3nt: TGTGCCAGCAGCTTAGAACAGCCGGGGTCACCCCTCCACTTT
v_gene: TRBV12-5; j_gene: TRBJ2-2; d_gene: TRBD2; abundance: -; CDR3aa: CASGSSAGGFTGELFF; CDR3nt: TGTGCTAGTGGTTCCTCAGCGGGGGGATTTACCGGGGAGCTGTTTTTT
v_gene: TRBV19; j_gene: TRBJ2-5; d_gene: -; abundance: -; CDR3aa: CASSIRGETQYF; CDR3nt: TGTGCCAGTAGTATAAGGGGGGAGACCCAGTACTTC
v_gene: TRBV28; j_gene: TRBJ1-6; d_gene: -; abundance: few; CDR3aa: CASSFRKESSPLHF; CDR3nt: TGTGCCAGCAGTTTTAGGAAGGAGAGTTCACCCCTCCACTTT
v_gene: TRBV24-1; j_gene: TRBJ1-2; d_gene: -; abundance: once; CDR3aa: CATRDGGFGYTF; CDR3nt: TGTGCCACTCGGGACGGGGGATTTGGCTACACCTTC
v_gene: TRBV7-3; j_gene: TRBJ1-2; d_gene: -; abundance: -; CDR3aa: CASSLIGGDYGYTF; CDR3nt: TGTGCCAGCAGCTTAATCGGAGGGGACTATGGCTACACCTTC
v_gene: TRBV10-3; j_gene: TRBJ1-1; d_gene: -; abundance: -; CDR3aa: CAIHPGQNMNTEAFF; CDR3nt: TGTGCCATCCACCCAGGGCAGAACATGAACACTGAAGCTTTCTTT
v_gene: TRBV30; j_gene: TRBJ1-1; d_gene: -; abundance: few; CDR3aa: CAWSVGGVEAFF; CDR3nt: TGTGCCTGGAGTGTTGGAGGGGTTGAAGCTTTCTTT
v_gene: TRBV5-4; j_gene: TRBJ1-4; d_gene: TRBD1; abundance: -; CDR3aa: CASSNQGAGKEKLFF; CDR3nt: TGTGCCAGCAGCAACCAGGGGGCAGGGAAAGAAAAACTGTTTTTT
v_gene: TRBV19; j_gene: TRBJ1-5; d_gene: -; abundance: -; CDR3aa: CASSDRRRPGQPQHF; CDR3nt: TGTGCCAGTAGTGACCGGCGGCGGCCTGGACAGCCCCAGCATTTT
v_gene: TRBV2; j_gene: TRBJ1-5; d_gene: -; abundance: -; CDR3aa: CASSELLRSNQPQHF; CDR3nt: TGTGCCAGCAGTGAATTATTGAGGAGCAATCAGCCCCAGCATTTT
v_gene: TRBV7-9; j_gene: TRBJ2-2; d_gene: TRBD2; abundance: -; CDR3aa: CASSSLAANTGELFF; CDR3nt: TGTGCCAGCAGCTCACTAGCGGCGAACACCGGGGAGCTGTTTTTT
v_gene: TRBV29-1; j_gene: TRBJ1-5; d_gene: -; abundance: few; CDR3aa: CSVSGTTSNQPQHF; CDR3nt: TGCAGCGTATCCGGGACAACTAGCAATCAGCCCCAGCATTTT
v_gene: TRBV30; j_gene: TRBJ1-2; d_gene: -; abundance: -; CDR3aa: CAWSLPWGGNGYTF; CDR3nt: TGTGCCTGGAGCCTCCCCTGGGGGGGGAACGGCTACACCTTC
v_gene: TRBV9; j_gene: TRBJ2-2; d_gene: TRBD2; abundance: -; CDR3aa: CASSAGSGSATGELFF; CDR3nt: TGTGCCAGCAGCGCCGGTAGCGGGAGCGCAACCGGGGAGCTGTTTTTT
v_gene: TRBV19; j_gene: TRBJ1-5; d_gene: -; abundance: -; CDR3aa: CASSIREQPQHF; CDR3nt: TGTGCCAGTAGTATACGGGAACAGCCCCAGCATTTT
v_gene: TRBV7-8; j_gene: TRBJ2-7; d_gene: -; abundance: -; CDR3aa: CASSFGGPGSEQYF; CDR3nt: TGTGCCAGCAGCTTTGGAGGTCCGGGTTCTGAGCAGTACTTC
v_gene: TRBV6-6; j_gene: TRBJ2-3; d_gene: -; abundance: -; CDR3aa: CASKKGSDTQYF; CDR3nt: TGTGCCAGCAAGAAGGGGTCAGATACGCAGTATTTT
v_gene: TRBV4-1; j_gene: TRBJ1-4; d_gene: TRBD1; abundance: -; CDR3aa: CASSLRGQATNEKLFF; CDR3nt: TGCGCCAGCAGCCTCCGGGGACAGGCAACTAATGAAAAACTGTTTTTT
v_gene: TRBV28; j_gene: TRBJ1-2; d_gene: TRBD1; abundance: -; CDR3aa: CASSLNGQGYGYTF; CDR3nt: TGTGCCAGCAGTTTAAATGGACAGGGTTATGGCTACACCTTC
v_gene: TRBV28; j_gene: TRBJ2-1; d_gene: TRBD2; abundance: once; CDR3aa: CASSSGLALYNEQFF; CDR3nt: TGTGCCAGCAGTTCGGGACTAGCCCTATACAATGAGCAGTTCTTC
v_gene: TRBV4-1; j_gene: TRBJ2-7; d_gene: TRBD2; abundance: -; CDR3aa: CASSFTSGMVAQYF; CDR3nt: TGCGCCAGCAGCTTCACGAGCGGGATGGTAGCACAGTACTTC
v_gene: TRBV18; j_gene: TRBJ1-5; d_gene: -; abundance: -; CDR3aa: CASSPRQGGMGNQPQHF; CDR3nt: TGTGCCAGCTCACCACGGCAGGGAGGGATGGGCAATCAGCCCCAGCATTTT
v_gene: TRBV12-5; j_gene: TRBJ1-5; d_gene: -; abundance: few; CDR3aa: CASGWDTHQPQHF; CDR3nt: TGTGCTAGTGGTTGGGACACCCATCAGCCCCAGCATTTT
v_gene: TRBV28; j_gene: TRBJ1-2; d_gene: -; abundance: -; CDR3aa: CASSSNEGGGGYTF; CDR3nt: TGTGCCAGCAGTTCTAACGAGGGAGGCGGTGGCTACACCTTC
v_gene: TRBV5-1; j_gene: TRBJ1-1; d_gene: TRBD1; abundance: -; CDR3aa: CASSLDRGNTEAFF; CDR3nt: TGCGCCAGCAGCCTGGACAGGGGGAACACTGAAGCTTTCTTT
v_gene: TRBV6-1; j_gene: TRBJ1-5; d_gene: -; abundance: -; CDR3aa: CASSEAQGGQPQHF; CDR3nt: TGTGCCAGCAGTGAAGCACAGGGCGGTCAGCCCCAGCATTTT
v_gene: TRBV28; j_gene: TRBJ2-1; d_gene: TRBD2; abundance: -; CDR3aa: CASSLGGRVNEQFF; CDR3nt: TGTGCCAGCAGTTTAGGCGGGAGGGTGAATGAGCAGTTCTTC
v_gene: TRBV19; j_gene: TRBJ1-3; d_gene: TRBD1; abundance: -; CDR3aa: CASSGTGGNTIYF; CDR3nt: TGTGCCAGTAGTGGGACAGGTGGAAACACCATATATTTT
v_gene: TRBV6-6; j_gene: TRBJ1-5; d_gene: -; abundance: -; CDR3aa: CASSSTGGQPQHF; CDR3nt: TGTGCCAGCAGTTCCACCGGGGGGCAGCCCCAGCATTTT
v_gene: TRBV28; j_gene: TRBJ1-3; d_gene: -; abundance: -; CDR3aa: CASNEGASGNTIYF; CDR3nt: TGTGCCAGCAATGAGGGCGCCTCTGGAAACACCATATATTTT
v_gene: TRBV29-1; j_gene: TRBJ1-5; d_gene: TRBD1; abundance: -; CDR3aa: CSVRDRASNQPQHF; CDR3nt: TGCAGCGTTCGAGACAGGGCGAGCAATCAGCCCCAGCATTTT
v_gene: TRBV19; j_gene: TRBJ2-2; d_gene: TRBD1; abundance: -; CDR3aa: CASSTGTANTGELFF; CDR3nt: TGTGCCAGTAGTACCGGGACAGCGAACACCGGGGAGCTGTTTTTT
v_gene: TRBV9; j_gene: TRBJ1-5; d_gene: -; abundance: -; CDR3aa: CASSVGSGSNQPQHF; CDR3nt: TGTGCCAGCAGCGTAGGATCGGGGAGCAATCAGCCCCAGCATTTT
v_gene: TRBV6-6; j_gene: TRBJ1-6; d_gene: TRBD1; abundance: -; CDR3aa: CASSTQGAHSPLHF; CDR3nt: TGTGCCAGCAGTACACAGGGGGCGCATTCACCCCTCCACTTT
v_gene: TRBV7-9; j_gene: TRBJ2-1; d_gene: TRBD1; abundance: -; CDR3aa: CASTLGNGQDNEQFF; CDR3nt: TGTGCCAGCACCCTAGGGAACGGACAGGACAATGAGCAGTTCTTC
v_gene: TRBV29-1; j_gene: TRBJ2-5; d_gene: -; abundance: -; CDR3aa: CSVVGGAEETQYF; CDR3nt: TGCAGCGTTGTGGGGGGGGCGGAAGAGACCCAGTACTTC
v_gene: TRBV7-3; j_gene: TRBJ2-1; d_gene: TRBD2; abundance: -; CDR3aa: CASSLKPFSGTSGGADPFF; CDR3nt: TGTGCCAGCAGCTTAAAGCCCTTTTCCGGGACTAGCGGGGGGGCTGATCCGTTCTTC
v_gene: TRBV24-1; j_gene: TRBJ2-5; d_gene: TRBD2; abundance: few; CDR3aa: CATREAGGPKTQYF; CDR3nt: TGTGCCACCAGAGAAGCGGGGGGGCCTAAGACCCAGTACTTC
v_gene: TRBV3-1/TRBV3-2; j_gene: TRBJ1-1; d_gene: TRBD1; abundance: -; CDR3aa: CASSPNPGQPNTEAFF; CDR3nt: TGTGCCAGCAGCCCCAATCCGGGACAGCCGAACACTGAAGCTTTCTTT
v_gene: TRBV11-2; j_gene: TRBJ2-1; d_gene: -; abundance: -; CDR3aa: CASSPLADEQFF; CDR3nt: TGTGCCAGCAGCCCACTGGCGGATGAGCAGTTCTTC